One and the same sample provided the 6 T cell receptor beta chains below, sequenced in a study of cytotoxic CD8 clonotypes in ibrutinib-treated CLL. The table came from immunoSEQ multiplex PCR; TCRdb's copy has only in-frame clones and leaves some out. The sample includes 150,000 to 200,000 clones, 55% to 85% of them seen just once. The sequencing used PBMCs, collected after 24 months of ibrutinib treatment. These receptors all stem from a human donor with chronic lymphocytic leukemia.

The genes are TRBV9 and TRBJ2-3; 8 bases are a match to TRBD1. The germline gives CDR1 SGDLS, CDR2 YYNGEE. The CDR3 has 15 amino acids. The trim removed 0 bases at V and 3 bases at J, leaving 3 bases unmatched. The CDR3 coding sequence is TGTGCCAGCAGCGTAGCAGGGGGCAGGACAGATACGCAGTATTTT. This codes for CASSVAGGRTDTQYF.

This clone was counted a few times. The chain uses TRBV4-3 and TRBJ2-7; 9 positions match TRBD1. This CDR3 is 14 amino acids long. In germline, CDR1 is LGHNA, CDR2 YSLEER. V was pared by 1 base and J by 2 bases, with 0 bases of the junction left unmatched. The CDR3 loop reads CASSQGQGAYEQYF. The DNA for the CDR3 is TGCGCCAGCAGCCAAGGACAGGGGGCCTACGAGCAGTACTTC.

The chain combines TRBV28 with TRBJ2-1, with TRBD2 identical over 8 bases. Losses at the gene ends were 3 bases for V and 0 bases for J; bases not matched to a gene: 16. The CDR3 runs 20 residues. Germline-derived CDR1 and CDR2 are MDHEN and SYDVKM. The CDR3 region is CASSFAVRTSGESSYNEQFF. Written as DNA, the CDR3 is TGTGCCAGCAGTTTTGCCGTGCGAACTAGCGGTGAAAGCTCCTACAATGAGCAGTTCTTC.

V and J are TRBV6-5 and TRBJ1-2; D is ambiguous. Trimming shortened V by 0 bases and J by 2 bases, and 13 bases separated the two germline ends. CDR1 MNHEY and CDR2 SVGAGI come from the germline V gene. CDR3 length: 16 amino acids. The CDR3 DNA reads as TGTGCCAGCAGTTACTCGGTGCCCCGGAAGAACTATGGCTACACCTTC. Residues: CASSYSVPRKNYGYTF.

V and J are TRBV29-1 and TRBJ2-3; possibly TRBD2 for D (6 bases). The germline V gene encodes CDR1 SQVTM and CDR2 ANQGSEA. The CDR3 runs to 14 residues. The ends were cut back, 8 bases at V and 2 bases at J, with 17 bases in the middle. In DNA form, the CDR3 reads TGCAGCATATCCGGGACTTTGAACACAGATACGCAGTATTTT. It translates to CSISGTLNTDTQYF.

This clone has more than one count but fewer than ten. The V and J genes are TRBV5-1 and TRBJ2-2; the match to TRBD1 covers 7 bases. V shed 4 bases and J 6 bases; nucleotides not matched to a gene: 6. The CDR3 sequence is 14 residues long. CDR1 and CDR2 (germline): SGHRS, YFSETQ. CDR3 in DNA: TGCGCCAGCAGCCCGGACAGGCTCCCCGGGGAGCTGTTTTTT. Translation gives CASSPDRLPGELFF. Supplemented by reference TRBV5-1 and TRBJ2-2, the full variable domain reads KAGVTQTPRYLIKTRGQQVTLSCSPISGHRSVSWYQQTPGQGLQFLFEYFSETQRNKGNFPGRFSGRQFSNSRSEMNVSTLELGDSALYLCASSPDRLPGELFFGEGSRLTVL.